This T cell receptor (beta chain) derives from a study of T cells in localized non-small cell lung cancer. Study results and caveats: The study found T cell clonality highest in uninvolved adjacent lung, above tumor. Blood T cell density predicted longer survival; adjacent-lung clonality, shorter. Within adjacent lung there appeared a median approximately 57 of the top 100 tumor clones. One tumor region alone was sequenced, and heterogeneity therefore remains possible.

Trimming removed 5 bases from V and 4 bases from J, with 14 bases in between. CDR1 and CDR2 (germline): MNHEY, SVGAGI. The CDR3 covers 14 residues. The data were produced by immunoSEQ multiplex PCR, yet TCRdb's version contains in-frame clones alone and is incomplete. The sample lists 70,000 to 80,000 clones, about 88% occurring once. In the case of this clone: Its target is not known.

Sequences were derived from peripheral blood, sampled before any cancer treatment. The chain employs TRBV6-5 and TRBJ1-2; no clear D. This sequence originates from a woman aged 40-69 years with stage I squamous cell lung carcinoma. This CDR3 is CASSPWAGSYGYTF. CDR3 in DNA: TGTGCCAGCAGTCCCTGGGCAGGCTCCTATGGCTACACCTTC.